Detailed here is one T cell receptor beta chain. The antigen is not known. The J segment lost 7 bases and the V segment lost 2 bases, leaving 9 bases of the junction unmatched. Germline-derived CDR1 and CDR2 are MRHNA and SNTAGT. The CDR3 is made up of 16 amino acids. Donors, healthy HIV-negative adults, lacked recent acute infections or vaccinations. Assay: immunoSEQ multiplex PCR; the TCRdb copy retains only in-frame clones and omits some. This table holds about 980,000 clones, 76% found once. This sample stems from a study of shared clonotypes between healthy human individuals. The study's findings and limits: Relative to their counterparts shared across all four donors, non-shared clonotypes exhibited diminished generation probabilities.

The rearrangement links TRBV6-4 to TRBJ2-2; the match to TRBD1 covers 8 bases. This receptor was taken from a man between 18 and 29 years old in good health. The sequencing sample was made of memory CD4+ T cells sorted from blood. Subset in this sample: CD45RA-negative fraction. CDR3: CASSDRWTGSFGELFF. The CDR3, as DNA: TGTGCCAGCAGTGACAGGTGGACAGGGAGTTTCGGGGAGCTGTTTTTT.